This is a list of T cell receptor beta chains from one sample in a study of cytomegalovirus exposure and HLA in healthy donors. TCRdb's table, derived via immunoSEQ multiplex PCR, lists solely in-frame clones and lacks some. Among some 170,000 clones, 55% to 75% were seen once, and the ten largest hold around 2.3%. The sample comprised PBMCs. The receptors originated from a human donor in good health. The CDR3 runs from the conserved cysteine through the conserved F or W. Each record gives: CDR3 length, D gene, V gene, J gene, clone size, CDR3 protein, CDR3 DNA. A D gene is named only where the DNA matches it firmly. Only part of the rows carry a size: once, few, many, or a class if the clone is expanded.

14	-	TRBV27	TRBJ1-5	-	CASRPGGVNQPQHF	TGTGCCAGCAGACCGGGAGGGGTAAATCAGCCCCAGCATTTT
15	TRBD1	TRBV7-6	TRBJ2-3	-	CASSLTGGYTDTQYF	TGTGCCAGCAGCTTGACAGGGGGCTACACAGATACGCAGTATTTT
15	TRBD2	TRBV11-2	TRBJ2-1	-	CASSLVRGGYNEQFF	TGTGCCAGCAGCTTAGTGCGGGGGGGATACAATGAGCAGTTCTTC
16	TRBD1	TRBV7-3	TRBJ1-1	-	CASSEGGQGGNTEAFF	TGTGCCAGCAGCGAGGGGGGACAGGGTGGGAACACTGAAGCTTTCTTT
15	-	TRBV19	TRBJ2-7	-	CASSIILGSSYEQYF	TGTGCCAGTAGTATTATCTTGGGCAGCTCCTACGAGCAGTACTTC
13	-	TRBV6-6	TRBJ1-1	few	CASSSGQNTEAFF	TGTGCCAGCAGTTCGGGACAGAACACTGAAGCTTTCTTT
15	-	TRBV9	TRBJ1-2	few	CASSVAGGTNYGYTF	TGTGCCAGCAGCGTAGCGGGGGGAACTAACTATGGCTACACCTTC
19	-	TRBV7-9	TRBJ1-4	-	CASSLRFGQGTVTNEKLFF	TGTGCCAGCAGCTTAAGGTTCGGGCAGGGAACGGTGACTAATGAAAAACTGTTTTTT
13	-	TRBV5-5	TRBJ1-1	-	CASQGPMNTEAFF	TGTGCCAGCCAGGGGCCCATGAACACTGAAGCTTTCTTT
17	-	TRBV7-7	TRBJ1-6	few	CASSYPTGSSYNSPLHF	TGTGCTAGCAGCTATCCGACAGGAAGCTCCTATAATTCACCCCTCCACTTT
14	-	TRBV9	TRBJ2-7	-	CASSVIPSSYEQYF	TGTGCCAGCAGCGTAATTCCCAGCTCCTACGAGCAGTACTTC
16	TRBD1	TRBV5-1	TRBJ2-2	-	CASNPTGAVDTGELFF	TGCGCCAGCAACCCTACAGGGGCTGTTGACACCGGGGAGCTGTTTTTT
14	-	TRBV7-9	TRBJ2-7	-	CASSSVLGDYEQYF	TGTGCTAGCAGCTCGGTCCTAGGGGACTACGAGCAGTACTTC
15	TRBD2	TRBV5-5	TRBJ2-5	few	CASSLGRGGAETQYF	TGTGCCAGCAGCTTGGGGCGGGGGGGCGCAGAGACCCAGTACTTC
14	-	TRBV7-2	TRBJ2-7	-	CASSLGRDSYEQYF	TGTGCCAGCAGCTTAGGACGGGACTCCTACGAGCAGTACTTC
13	-	TRBV7-2	TRBJ2-7	-	CASSFRGVGEQYF	TGTGCCAGCAGCTTTCGCGGGGTGGGCGAGCAGTACTTC
14	-	TRBV5-5	TRBJ1-2	-	CASSGFGANYGYTF	TGTGCCAGCAGCGGGTTCGGGGCTAACTATGGCTACACCTTC
15	-	TRBV27	TRBJ1-3	once	CASSDSPYSGNTIYF	TGTGCCAGCAGCGACAGTCCTTACTCTGGAAACACCATATATTTT
15	TRBD1	TRBV27	TRBJ1-2	-	CASSSEGQAFYGYTF	TGTGCCAGCAGCTCCGAGGGACAGGCCTTCTATGGCTACACCTTC
11	-	TRBV6-6	TRBJ2-1	-	CASPTPVQQFF	TGTGCCAGCCCTACTCCGGTCCAGCAGTTCTTC
14	TRBD2	TRBV9	TRBJ2-2	-	CASSPQLATGELFF	TGTGCCAGCAGCCCCCAACTAGCGACCGGGGAGCTGTTTTTT
14	-	TRBV9	TRBJ2-5	few	CASSVASQGETQYF	TGTGCCAGCAGCGTAGCCTCGCAGGGAGAGACCCAGTACTTC
14	TRBD1	TRBV10-1	TRBJ2-5	-	CASSDQDRRETQYF	TGCGCCAGCAGTGACCAGGACAGGAGAGAGACCCAGTACTTC
17	TRBD2	TRBV9	TRBJ2-2	few	CASSYGAGGRSAGELFF	TGTGCCAGCAGCTACGGAGCGGGGGGAAGATCAGCGGGGGAGCTGTTTTTT
17	TRBD1	TRBV7-2	TRBJ1-2	few	CASSLPTVTVQGGGYTF	TGTGCCAGCAGCTTACCGACCGTTACTGTACAGGGGGGGGGCTACACCTTC
13	-	TRBV11-2	TRBJ2-5	-	CASSLSTDGTQYF	TGTGCCAGCAGCTTATCGACAGACGGGACCCAGTACTTC
15	TRBD1	TRBV6-5	TRBJ1-6	-	CASRIQGSYNSPLHF	TGTGCCAGCAGGATACAGGGGTCCTATAATTCACCCCTCCACTTT
14	TRBD1	TRBV5-5	TRBJ2-7	-	CASSPLTGGREQYF	TGTGCCAGCAGCCCATTGACAGGGGGCAGAGAGCAGTACTTC
14	-	TRBV6-1	TRBJ2-1	-	CASSPRGSEGEQFF	TGTGCCAGCAGTCCCCGAGGGAGTGAGGGTGAGCAGTTCTTC
17	TRBD1	TRBV11-2	TRBJ1-6	-	CASSSLKTGSDNSPLHF	TGTGCCAGCAGCTCACTCAAGACAGGGAGCGATAATTCACCCCTCCACTTT
15	-	TRBV5-1	TRBJ2-1	few	CASSLEGGDHNEQFF	TGCGCCAGCAGCTTGGAAGGGGGGGACCACAATGAGCAGTTCTTC
14	TRBD1	TRBV5-1	TRBJ2-5	-	CASSRTGYQETQYF	TGCGCCAGCTCGAGGACAGGGTACCAAGAGACCCAGTACTTC
15	TRBD2	TRBV7-9	TRBJ2-1	-	CASSFSSGGYNEQFF	TGTGCCAGCAGCTTCTCTAGCGGGGGGTACAATGAGCAGTTCTTC
15	TRBD2	TRBV27	TRBJ2-1	-	CASSLSGGLSDEQFF	TGTGCCAGCAGTTTATCGGGGGGGTTAAGCGATGAGCAGTTCTTC
16	TRBD1	TRBV27	TRBJ1-6	-	CASSRDRVSYNSPLHF	TGTGCCAGCAGCAGGGACAGAGTCTCCTATAATTCACCCCTCCACTTT
17	-	TRBV15	TRBJ1-5	few	CATSREMLHGSGQPQHF	TGTGCCACCAGCAGAGAGATGTTGCACGGGAGCGGTCAGCCCCAGCATTTT
14	TRBD1	TRBV27	TRBJ1-2	-	CASRTGTGGYGYTF	TGTGCCAGCAGGACCGGGACAGGGGGGTATGGCTACACCTTC
13	TRBD1	TRBV10-3	TRBJ1-2	-	CAITDRDNYGYTF	TGTGCCATCACTGACAGGGATAACTATGGCTACACCTTC
16	TRBD1	TRBV19	TRBJ1-2	few	CASSEGTAYAGYGYTF	TGTGCCAGTAGTGAAGGGACAGCCTATGCGGGCTATGGCTACACCTTC
17	TRBD1	TRBV10-3	TRBJ1-5	few	CAPQWDRGSNSNQPQHF	TGTGCCCCCCAATGGGACAGGGGGTCCAATAGCAATCAGCCCCAGCATTTT
13	-	TRBV27	TRBJ2-2	-	CASSLMRSRELFF	TGTGCCAGCAGTTTAATGCGTAGTCGGGAGCTGTTTTTT
15	-	TRBV7-9	TRBJ1-6	-	CASSSRAPENSPLHF	TGTGCCAGCAGCTCGCGGGCCCCGGAGAATTCACCCCTCCACTTT
17	TRBD2	TRBV4-3	TRBJ2-3	few	CASSQVPSGADTDTQYF	TGCGCCAGCAGCCAAGTTCCTAGCGGGGCCGACACAGATACGCAGTATTTT
14	-	TRBV12-5	TRBJ1-1	-	CASALPAPRTEAFF	TGTGCTAGTGCCCTACCAGCCCCGCGGACTGAAGCTTTCTTT
14	-	TRBV9	TRBJ1-1	-	CASTAEGRGTEAFF	TGTGCCAGCACCGCCGAGGGTAGAGGCACTGAAGCTTTCTTT
15	TRBD2	TRBV4-1	TRBJ2-1	-	CASSHSGGAGNEQFF	TGCGCCAGCAGCCATAGCGGGGGGGCGGGCAATGAGCAGTTCTTC
14	-	TRBV6-5	TRBJ1-2	once	CASSYSSSPDGYTF	TGTGCCAGCAGTTACTCGAGCTCCCCGGATGGCTACACCTTC
15	-	TRBV5-1	TRBJ1-4	-	CASSLEGGTGEKLFF	TGCGCCAGCAGCTTGGAGGGGGGGACGGGAGAAAAACTGTTTTTT
15	TRBD2	TRBV5-1	TRBJ2-1	few	CASSSGLAVYNEQFF	TGCGCCAGCAGCTCCGGACTAGCGGTCTACAATGAGCAGTTCTTC
14	TRBD1	TRBV6-5	TRBJ1-2	-	CASRRQGINYGYTF	TGTGCCAGCAGACGACAGGGCATCAACTATGGCTACACCTTC
16	-	TRBV25-1	TRBJ1-6	-	CASSAYQDGGSSPLHF	TGTGCCAGCAGTGCGTATCAAGACGGGGGAAGTTCACCCCTCCACTTT
17	-	TRBV19	TRBJ1-2	-	CASTNPRQREPNYGYTF	TGTGCCAGTACCAACCCGAGACAGAGAGAACCTAACTATGGCTACACCTTC
15	TRBD2	TRBV27	TRBJ2-1	-	CASSLGTSGGNEQFF	TGTGCCAGCAGTTTGGGGACTAGCGGGGGCAATGAGCAGTTCTTC
14	TRBD1	TRBV10-3	TRBJ2-5	-	CAIRTEGGDKTQYF	TGTGCCATCAGAACGGAAGGGGGCGATAAGACCCAGTACTTC
12	TRBD1	TRBV5-1	TRBJ1-2	-	CASSLTDRGLTF	TGCGCCAGCAGCTTGACGGACAGGGGGCTCACCTTC